The clone carrying this T cell receptor (beta chain) turned up a few times. The output of every sequencing run, over 190 million TCR-beta sequences, came from 15-18 subjects. From the 5' RACE reads, TCRdb called clonotypes with MiXCR, one entry per CDR3 protein. The sample yields approximately 53,000 distinct CDR3 sequences, 9% to 10% seen once. Time point in this sample: longitudinal time-point 1 (baseline). Germline assignment: CDR1 MNHEY and CDR2 SVGEGT. There are 16 residues in the CDR3. Trimming pared 6 bases from V and 0 bases from J, leaving 12 bases between. This record comes from a study of neurological immune-mediated disorders.

The origin of this receptor is a woman between 40 and 50 years old in good health. Specimen: PBMCs. This sequence joins TRBV6-2 or TRBV6-3 and TRBJ2-6, with D maybe TRBD2 (5 bases). The CDR3 here is CASSKQRNSGANVLTF. Written as DNA, the CDR3 is TGTGCCAGCAGCAAACAGCGGAACTCTGGGGCCAACGTCCTGACTTTC.